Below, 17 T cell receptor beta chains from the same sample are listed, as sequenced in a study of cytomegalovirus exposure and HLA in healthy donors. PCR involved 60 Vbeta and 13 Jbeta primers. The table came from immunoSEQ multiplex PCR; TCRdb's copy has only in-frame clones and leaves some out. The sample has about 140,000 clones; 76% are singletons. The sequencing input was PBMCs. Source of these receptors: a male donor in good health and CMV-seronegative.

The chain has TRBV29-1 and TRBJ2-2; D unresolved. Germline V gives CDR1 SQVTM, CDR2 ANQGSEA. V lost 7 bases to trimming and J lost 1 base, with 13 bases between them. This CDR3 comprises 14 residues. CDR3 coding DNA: TGCAGCGCCGGATGGGCACGGAACACCGGGGAGCTGTTTTTT. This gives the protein CSAGWARNTGELFF.

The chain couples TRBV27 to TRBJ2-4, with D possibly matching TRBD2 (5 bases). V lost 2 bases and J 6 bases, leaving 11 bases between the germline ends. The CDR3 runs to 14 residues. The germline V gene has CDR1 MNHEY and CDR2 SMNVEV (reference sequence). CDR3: CASSLEGGGNIQYF. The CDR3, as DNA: TGTGCCAGCAGTTTAGAGGGTGGTGGAAACATTCAGTACTTC.

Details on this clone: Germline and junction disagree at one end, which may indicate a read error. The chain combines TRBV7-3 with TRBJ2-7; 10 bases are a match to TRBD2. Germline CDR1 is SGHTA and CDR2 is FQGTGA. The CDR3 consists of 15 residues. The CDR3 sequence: CSSSLGTSDFYEQYF. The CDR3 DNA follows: TGTTCCAGCAGCTTAGGGACTAGCGATTTCTACGAGCAGTACTTC.

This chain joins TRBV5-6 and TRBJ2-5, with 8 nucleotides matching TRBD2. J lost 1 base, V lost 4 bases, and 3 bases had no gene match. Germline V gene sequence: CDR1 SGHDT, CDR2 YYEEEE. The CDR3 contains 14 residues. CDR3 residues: CASSRTSGQETQYF. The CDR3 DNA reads TGTGCCAGCAGCCGAACTAGCGGCCAAGAGACCCAGTACTTC.

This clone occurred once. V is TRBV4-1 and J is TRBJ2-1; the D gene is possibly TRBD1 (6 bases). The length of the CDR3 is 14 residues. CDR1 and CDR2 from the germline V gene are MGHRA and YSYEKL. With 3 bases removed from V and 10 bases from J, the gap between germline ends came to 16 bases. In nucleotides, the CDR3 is TGCGCCAGCAGCCACGAATCGGACAGACGAGAGCAGTTCTTC. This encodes CASSHESDRREQFF.

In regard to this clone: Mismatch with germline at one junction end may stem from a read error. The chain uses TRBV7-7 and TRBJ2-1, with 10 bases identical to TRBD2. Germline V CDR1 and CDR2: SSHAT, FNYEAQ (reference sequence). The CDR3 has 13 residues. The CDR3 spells CASSPSGGGEQFF. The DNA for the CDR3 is TGTGCTAGCAGCCCGAGCGGGGGGGGTGAGCAGTTCTTC.

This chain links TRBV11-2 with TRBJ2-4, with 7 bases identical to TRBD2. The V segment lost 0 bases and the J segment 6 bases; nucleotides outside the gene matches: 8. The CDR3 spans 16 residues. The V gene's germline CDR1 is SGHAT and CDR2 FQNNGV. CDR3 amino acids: CASSLDPGTTSNIQYF. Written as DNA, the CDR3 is TGTGCCAGCAGCTTAGACCCCGGGACTACCTCAAACATTCAGTACTTC.

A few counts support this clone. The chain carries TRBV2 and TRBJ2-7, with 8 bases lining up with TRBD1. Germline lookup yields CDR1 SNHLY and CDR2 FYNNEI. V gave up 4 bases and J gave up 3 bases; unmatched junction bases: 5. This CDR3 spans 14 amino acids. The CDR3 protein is CASSVNRGDYEQYF. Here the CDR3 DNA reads TGTGCCAGCAGTGTTAACAGGGGGGACTACGAGCAGTACTTC.

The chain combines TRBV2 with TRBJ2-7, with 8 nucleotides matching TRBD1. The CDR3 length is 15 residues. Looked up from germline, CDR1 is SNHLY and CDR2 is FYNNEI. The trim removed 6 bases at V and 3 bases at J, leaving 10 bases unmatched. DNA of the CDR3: TGTGCCAGCAGCCAACAGGACAGGGCGAGCTACGAGCAGTACTTC. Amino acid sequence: CASSQQDRASYEQYF.

CDR3: CASNLQGGATNGYTF. CDR3 DNA: TGCGCCAGCAACCTTCAAGGGGGCGCTACTAATGGCTACACCTTC. V and J are TRBV5-1 and TRBJ1-2, with 7 bases lining up with TRBD1. Germline V gene lookup returns CDR1 SGHRS and CDR2 YFSETQ. The J segment lost 6 bases and the V segment lost 6 bases, leaving 14 bases of the junction unmatched. This CDR3 region has 15 residues.

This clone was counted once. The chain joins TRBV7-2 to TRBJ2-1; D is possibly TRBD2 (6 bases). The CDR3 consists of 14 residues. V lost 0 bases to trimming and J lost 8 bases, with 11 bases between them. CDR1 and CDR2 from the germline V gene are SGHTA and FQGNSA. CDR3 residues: CASSLAGGRDEQFF. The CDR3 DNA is TGTGCCAGCAGCTTAGCGGGGGGTAGGGATGAGCAGTTCTTC. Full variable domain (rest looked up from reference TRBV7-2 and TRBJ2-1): GAGVSQSPSNKVTEKGKDVELRCDPISGHTALYWYRQSLGQGLEFLIYFQGNSAPDKSGLPSDRFSAERTGGSVSTLTIQRTQQEDSAVYLCASSLAGGRDEQFFGPGTRLTVL.

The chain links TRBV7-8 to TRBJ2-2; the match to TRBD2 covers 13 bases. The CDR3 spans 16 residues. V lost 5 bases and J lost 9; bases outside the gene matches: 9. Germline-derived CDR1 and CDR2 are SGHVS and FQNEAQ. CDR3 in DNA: TGTGCCAGCAGCCTCACTAGCGGGGGGGGGCACCGGGAGCTGTTTTTT. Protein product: CASSLTSGGGHRELFF.

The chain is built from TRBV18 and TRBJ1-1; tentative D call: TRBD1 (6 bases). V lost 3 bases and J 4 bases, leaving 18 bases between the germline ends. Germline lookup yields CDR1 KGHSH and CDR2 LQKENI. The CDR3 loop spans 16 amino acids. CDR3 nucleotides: TGTGCCAGCTCACCTAACAGGGTAGGGGCTGCCACTGAAGCTTTCTTT. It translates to CASSPNRVGAATEAFF. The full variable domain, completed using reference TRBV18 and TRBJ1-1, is NAGVMQNPRHLVRRRGQEARLRCSPMKGHSHVYWYRQLPEEGLKFMVYLQKENIIDESGMPKERFSAEFPKEGPSILRIQQVVRGDSAAYFCASSPNRVGAATEAFFGQGTRLTVV.

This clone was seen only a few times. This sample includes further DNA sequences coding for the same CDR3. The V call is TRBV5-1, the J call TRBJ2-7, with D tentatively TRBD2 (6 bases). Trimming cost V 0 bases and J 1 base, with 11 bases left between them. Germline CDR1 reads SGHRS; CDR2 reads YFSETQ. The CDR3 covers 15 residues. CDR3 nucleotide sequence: TGCGCCAGCAGCTTGGGGGTGGGGGGTTCCTACGAGCAGTACTTC. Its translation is CASSLGVGGSYEQYF.

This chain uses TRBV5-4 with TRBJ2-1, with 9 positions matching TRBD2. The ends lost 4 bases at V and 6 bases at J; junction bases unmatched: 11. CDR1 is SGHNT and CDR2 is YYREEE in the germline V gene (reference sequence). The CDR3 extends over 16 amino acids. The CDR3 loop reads CASSLRSGLASNEQFF. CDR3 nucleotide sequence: TGTGCCAGCAGCCTTAGGTCGGGACTAGCTTCCAATGAGCAGTTCTTC.

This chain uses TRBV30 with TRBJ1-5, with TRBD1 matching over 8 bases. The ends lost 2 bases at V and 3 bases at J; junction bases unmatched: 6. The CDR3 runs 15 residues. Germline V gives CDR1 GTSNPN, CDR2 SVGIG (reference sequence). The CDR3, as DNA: TGTGCCTGGAGTTCCAGGGACAGGTTCAATCAGCCCCAGCATTTT. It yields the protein CAWSSRDRFNQPQHF. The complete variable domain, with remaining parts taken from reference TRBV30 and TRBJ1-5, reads SQTIHQWPATLVQPVGSPLSLECTVEGTSNPNLYWYRQAAGRGLQLLFYSVGIGQISSEVPQNLSASRPQDRQFILSSKKLLLSDSGFYLCAWSSRDRFNQPQHFGDGTRLSIL.

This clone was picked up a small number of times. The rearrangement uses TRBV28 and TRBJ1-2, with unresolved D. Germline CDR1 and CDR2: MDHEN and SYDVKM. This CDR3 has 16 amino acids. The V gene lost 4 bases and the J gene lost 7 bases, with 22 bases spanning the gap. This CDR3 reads CASSSDGSPGGFGYTF. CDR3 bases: TGTGCCAGCAGTTCGGACGGGTCCCCGGGAGGATTTGGCTACACCTTC.